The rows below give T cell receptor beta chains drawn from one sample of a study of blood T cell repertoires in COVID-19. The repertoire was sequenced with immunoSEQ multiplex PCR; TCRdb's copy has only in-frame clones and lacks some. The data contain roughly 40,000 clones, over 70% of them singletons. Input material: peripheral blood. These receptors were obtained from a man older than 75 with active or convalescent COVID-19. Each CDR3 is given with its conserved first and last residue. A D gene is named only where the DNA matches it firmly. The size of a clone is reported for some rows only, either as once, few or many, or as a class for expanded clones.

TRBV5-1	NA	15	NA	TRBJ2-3	CASSLGDISTDTQYF	TGCGCCAGCAGCTTGGGGGACATTAGCACAGATACGCAGTATTTT
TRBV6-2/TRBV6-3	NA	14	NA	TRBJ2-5	CASSYSGDPETQYF	TGTGCCAGCAGTTACTCGGGCGACCCAGAGACCCAGTACTTC
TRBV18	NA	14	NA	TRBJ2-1	CASSGRRGPSEQFF	TGTGCCAGCTCGGGGAGACGCGGACCAAGTGAGCAGTTCTTC
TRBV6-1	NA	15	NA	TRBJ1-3	CASSEGTKRRNTIYF	TGTGCCAGCAGTGAAGGGACAAAACGGAGAAACACCATATATTTT
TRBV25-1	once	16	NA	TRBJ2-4	CASSESGVLAKNIQYF	TGTGCCAGCAGTGAATCGGGGGTACTAGCCAAAAACATTCAGTACTTC
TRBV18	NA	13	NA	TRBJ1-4	CASAGATNEKLFF	TGTGCCAGCGCTGGAGCAACTAATGAAAAACTGTTTTTT
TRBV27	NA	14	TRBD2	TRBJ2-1	CASTRQAGGREQFF	TGTGCCAGCACCCGCCAGGCGGGGGGGCGTGAGCAGTTCTTC
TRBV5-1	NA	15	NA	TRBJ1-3	CASSLGGSSGNTIYF	TGCGCCAGCAGCTTGGGCGGGAGCTCTGGAAACACCATATATTTT
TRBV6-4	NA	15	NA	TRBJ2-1	CASREGAGSYNEQFF	TGTGCCAGCAGAGAGGGGGCCGGGAGCTACAATGAGCAGTTCTTC
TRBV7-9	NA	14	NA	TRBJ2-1	CASSLGGLDNEQFF	TGTGCCAGCAGCTTAGGGGGACTCGACAATGAGCAGTTCTTC
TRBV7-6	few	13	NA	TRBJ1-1	CASSLAGHTEAFF	TGTGCCAGCAGCTTAGCGGGGCACACTGAAGCTTTCTTT
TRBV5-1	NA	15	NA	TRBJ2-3	CASTGGGGFTDTQYF	TGCGCCAGCACGGGGGGCGGCGGGTTCACAGATACGCAGTATTTT
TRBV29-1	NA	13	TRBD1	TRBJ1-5	CSVGDRVGQPQHF	TGCAGCGTCGGGGACAGGGTGGGTCAGCCCCAGCATTTT
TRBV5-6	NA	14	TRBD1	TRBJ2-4	CASSYDRAKNIQYF	TGTGCCAGCAGTTACGACAGGGCTAAAAACATTCAGTACTTC
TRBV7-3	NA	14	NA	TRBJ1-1	CASSFQAVGTEAFF	TGTGCCAGCAGCTTCCAGGCTGTGGGCACTGAAGCTTTCTTT
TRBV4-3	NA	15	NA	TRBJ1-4	CASSQGRGWGEKLFF	TGCGCCAGCAGCCAGGGTAGGGGGTGGGGTGAAAAACTGTTTTTT
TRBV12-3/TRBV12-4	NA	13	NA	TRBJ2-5	CASSWGGEETQYF	TGTGCCAGCAGTTGGGGGGGCGAAGAGACCCAGTACTTC
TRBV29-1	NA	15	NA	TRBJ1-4	CSVTSGLRGGEKLFF	TGCAGCGTAACCTCGGGCCTCAGGGGTGGTGAAAAACTGTTTTTT
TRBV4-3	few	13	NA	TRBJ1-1	CASSQERGTEAFF	TGCGCCAGCAGCCAAGAAAGGGGAACTGAAGCTTTCTTT
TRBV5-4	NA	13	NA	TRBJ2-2	CASAGANTGELFF	TGTGCCAGCGCAGGGGCCAACACCGGGGAGCTGTTTTTT
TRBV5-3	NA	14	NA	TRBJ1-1	CARSLEVGDTEAFF	TGTGCCAGAAGCTTGGAGGTCGGGGACACTGAAGCTTTCTTT
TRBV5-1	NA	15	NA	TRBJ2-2	CASSIESGRTGELFF	TGCGCCAGCAGCATTGAGAGTGGGCGAACCGGGGAGCTGTTTTTT
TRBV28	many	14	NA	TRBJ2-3	CASSFVAGTDTQYF	TGTGCCAGCAGTTTTGTAGCGGGCACAGATACGCAGTATTTT
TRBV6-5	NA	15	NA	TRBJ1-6	CASTKRGVYNSPLHF	TGTGCCAGCACCAAACGGGGGGTCTATAATTCACCCCTCCACTTT
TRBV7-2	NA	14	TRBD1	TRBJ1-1	CASSSSLSGGNAFF	TGTGCCAGCAGCTCTTCCCTATCAGGGGGTAATGCTTTCTTT
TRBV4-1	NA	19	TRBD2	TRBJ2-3	CASSQEFQMRTRNTDTQYF	TGCGCCAGCAGCCAAGAATTTCAAATGCGGACTAGAAACACAGATACGCAGTATTTT
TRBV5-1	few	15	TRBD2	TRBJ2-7	CASSLLGLAAYEQYF	TGCGCCAGCAGCTTGCTGGGACTAGCGGCCTACGAGCAGTACTTC
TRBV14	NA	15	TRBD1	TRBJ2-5	CASSPRGTAQETQYF	TGTGCCAGCAGCCCAAGGGGGACAGCCCAAGAGACCCAGTACTTC